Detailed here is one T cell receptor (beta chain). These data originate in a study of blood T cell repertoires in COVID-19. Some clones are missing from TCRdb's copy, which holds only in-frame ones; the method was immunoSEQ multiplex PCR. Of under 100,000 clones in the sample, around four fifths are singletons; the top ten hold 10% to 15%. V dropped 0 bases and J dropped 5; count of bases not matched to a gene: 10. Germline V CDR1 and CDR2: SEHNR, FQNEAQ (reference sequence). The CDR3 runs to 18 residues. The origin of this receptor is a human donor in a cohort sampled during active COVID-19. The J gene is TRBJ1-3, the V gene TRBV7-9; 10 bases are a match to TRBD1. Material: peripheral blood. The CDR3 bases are TGTGCCAGCAGCTTAGCCGGGCGGGACAGGGGACGAAGAAACACCATATATTTT. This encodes CASSLAGRDRGRRNTIYF.